These 5 T cell receptor beta chains share one sample of origin, sequenced in a study of radiotherapy plus CTLA-4 blockade in lung cancer listed by TCRdb under 2018. Library creation used the immunoSEQ multiplex PCR assay. What TCRdb holds here is the immuneACCESS table cut down to in-frame rearrangements. Part of the clones is not present; checked against another copy, under half of the missing clones reflect an unresolved V gene, and the others are unexplained. The sample records tens of thousands of clones, 65% to 85% of which are singletons. Roughly 15% of the sample is in the top ten clones. The sample in question was peripheral blood, obtained from a patient treated with radiotherapy plus ipilimumab. Receptors were obtained from a human donor with non-small cell lung cancer whose response to radiotherapy plus ipilimumab could not be evaluated. Some clones in this sample may be carry-over from other donors' samples.

This chain joins TRBV14 and TRBJ2-3; TRBD2 matches 9 bases. Trimming cost V 0 bases and J 2 bases; bases outside gene matches: 6. Germline values: CDR1 SGHDN, CDR2 FVKESK. The CDR3 loop spans 17 amino acids. CDR3: CASSQDRTSGYTDTQYF. CDR3 DNA: TGTGCCAGCAGCCAAGATCGCACTAGCGGGTACACAGATACGCAGTATTTT.

The rearrangement uses TRBV11-2 and TRBJ1-1; no firm D call. V was pared by 4 bases and J by 3 bases, with 12 bases between. The CDR3 runs 14 residues. Germline V CDR1 and CDR2: SGHAT, FQNNGV. The CDR3 loop is CASSSSRLDTEAFF. The CDR3, as DNA: TGTGCCAGCAGCTCGTCGCGGTTGGACACTGAAGCTTTCTTT.

The gene calls are TRBV28 and TRBJ1-6; possibly TRBD1 for D (6 bases). V gave up 5 bases and J gave up 15 bases, with 23 bases separating them. This CDR3 region has 15 residues. Looked up from germline, CDR1 is MDHEN and CDR2 is SYDVKM. The CDR3 DNA is TGTGCCAGCAGTCCTCCGGGACAAGGCGTGGGAATCCTCCACTTT. Protein: CASSPPGQGVGILHF. Full variable domain (remainder filled in from reference TRBV28 and TRBJ1-6): DVKVTQSSRYLVKRTGEKVFLECVQDMDHENMFWYRQDPGLGLRLIYFSYDVKMKEKGDIPEGYSVSREKKERFSLILESASTNQTSMYLCASSPPGQGVGILHFGNGTRLTVT.

The rearrangement joins TRBV4-1 to TRBJ1-2, with D tentatively TRBD1 (5 bases). Looked up from germline, CDR1 is MGHRA and CDR2 is YSYEKL. V was pared by 0 bases and J by 8 bases, with 13 bases between. This CDR3 has 14 amino acids. For the CDR3, the DNA is TGCGCCAGCAGCCAAGATGCCAGGGATGAGGGCTACACCTTC. Protein product: CASSQDARDEGYTF.

The V gene is TRBV5-4, the J gene TRBJ2-1; 7 bases align to TRBD2. Germline values: CDR1 SGHNT, CDR2 YYREEE (reference sequence). Trimming cost V 2 bases and J 8 bases; bases outside gene matches: 7. This CDR3 is built from 14 residues. CDR3: CASSFTSARDEQFF. CDR3 DNA: TGTGCCAGCAGCTTCACTAGCGCCAGGGATGAGCAGTTCTTC. Full variable domain (remainder filled in from reference TRBV5-4 and TRBJ2-1): ETGVTQSPTHLIKTRGQQVTLRCSSQSGHNTVSWYQQALGQGPQFIFQYYREEENGRGNFPPRFSGLQFPNYSSELNVNALELDDSALYLCASSFTSARDEQFFGPGTRLTVL.